This T cell receptor beta chain was recorded in a study of T cell responses to AZD1222 COVID-19 vaccine (dated by TCRdb to about 2021). The study in broad terms: Because spike-specific TCR depth and breadth did not differ between the two schedules, AZD1222 recipients who got a second dose at roughly 4 weeks were pooled with those who got a second dose at roughly 12 weeks. TCR sequencing was performed for some 250 trial participants, of whom some 200 were given two doses of AZD1222 and around 26 were given two doses of MenACWY control vaccine. Enrollment into the trials was organized by age into subgroups of 18-55, 56-69 and 70-plus years, and those subgroups contained roughly 150, 30 and 60 TCR-sequenced participants, respectively.

The CDR3 regions of human TCRbeta chains were subjected to immunosequencing. In the authors' own workflow: Repertoire TCRs were matched against a reference library of SARS-CoV-2-specific TCRs generated with the MIRA antigen-specificity platform. Breadth was defined as the fraction of unique TCRs that were SARS-CoV-2-associated, and depth was defined as the fraction of total T cells that were SARS-CoV-2-associated. Using the MIRA data, each spike-specific TCR was assigned both to the spike region to which the TCR was reactive and to a CD4 or CD8 class. Log10-transformed breadth and depth values were compared by one-way ANOVA with Sidak's multiple comparisons tests. TCRdb holds this immuneACCESS table with in-frame rearrangements only. Some clones are missing; in checked studies, unresolved V genes explain under half, and the rest has no known cause. V and J calls and clone size are those listed in that table; D and trimming were worked out from the DNA. This sample gives tens of thousands of clones in total; about 85% of them show up just once. Under 25% of the sample comes from the top ten.

The time point label of this sample denotes: baseline before first vaccination. The vaccinee samples were drawn from two UK trials, COV001 and COV002, one of which was a single-blind randomized controlled phase 2/3 trial testing AZD1222 (ChAdOx1 nCoV-19) in healthy adults. For TCRbeta chain sequencing, PBMC samples from trial participants were taken at day 0 and at day 28 after the second dose. Of note for this clone: Its antigen target is currently unknown. No base qualities exist here, and no much larger clone lies one base off it.

Overall study outcomes, separate from this receptor: The whole spike protein was spanned by vaccine-associated CD4 TCRs, and dominant responses were seen in regions 160-218 and 743-854. The 56-69-year group was small, and its depth increase did not reach significance, likely because of low power. Spike-specific TCR breadth and depth rose significantly after two AZD1222 doses compared with day 0 and with MenACWY recipients. Conclusions about previously exposed vaccinees are limited, since just six AZD1222 recipients were seropositive for SARS-CoV-2 at baseline. Epitopes outside the regions mutated in the B.1.351 and B.1.1.7 variants were reportedly recognized by nearly half of the unique spike-specific TCRs. Most participants were white British and females outnumbered males, and the authors suggested that clonal diversity may have been underestimated. No day 14 peak-response samples were available, so repertoires were characterized only after the peak T cell response.

Trimming leaves V shorter by 4 bases and J shorter by 2 bases, with the junction holding 7 bases beyond the gene matches. There are 16 amino acids in the CDR3, from cysteine to phenylalanine inclusive. Only the CDR3 DNA stays, 48 bases, in frame from base 1. Sequences SGHNT (CDR1) and YYREEE (CDR2) are obtained from the germline V gene (reference sequence). This receptor was obtained from an adult in good health. The chain is encoded by TRBV5-4 joined to TRBJ2-3, with TRBD2 matching 10 junction bases. The sequenced sample was peripheral blood, obtained on day 0 of AZD1222 vaccination. The CDR3 is CASSPSLAGHTDTQYF. Read as DNA, the sequence is TGTGCCAGCAGCCCGTCACTAGCGGGACACACAGATACGCAGTATTTT.